What follows describes a single T cell receptor (beta chain). Its antigen remains unidentified. Isolated RNA was reverse transcribed in full, so expressed TCRB transcripts were sequenced. Sequencing used immunoSEQ multiplex PCR; TCRdb keeps in-frame clones, though not all of them. Among about 360,000 clones listed, roughly an eighth were seen once. This sample was included in a study of beta chain features in type 1 diabetes. As for the study in general: The patient and healthy donor groups were comparable for age, gender and cell yields.

V shed 4 bases and J shed 0 bases, with 7 bases lying between them. The CDR3 covers 14 residues. Per germline, CDR1 SGHTA and CDR2 FQGTGA. Study-wide points: Shorter templates might be favored by PCR, equally in patients and controls. Significant though moderate, a shortening of TCRB CDR3s appeared in all four CD4+ subsets of Type 1 diabetes patients. An over-representation of cells with high TCR expression could result from cDNA sequencing.

A heparinised blood draw that averaged around 110 mL was obtained once from each donor. Sequenced sample: naive CD4+ T cells from blood. The clonotype was recovered from a woman aged 18-30 years with type 1 diabetes. The V gene is TRBV7-3, the J gene TRBJ2-1; no definite D call. The CDR3, as DNA: TGTGCCAGCAGCTACGATAGCTCCTACAATGAGCAGTTCTTC. Translated: CASSYDSSYNEQFF.